The subject of this entry is one T cell receptor (beta chain). The clone's antigen remains unknown. No base-level quality is on record; no much larger clone is a single base apart. CDR1 and CDR2 (LNHDA, SQIVND) derive from the germline V gene (reference sequence). Trimming at the junction amounts to 4 bases on V and 4 bases on J, and the germline ends lie 10 bases apart. Reading from cysteine to phenylalanine, the CDR3 counts 13 amino acids. Kept here is only the CDR3 DNA, which spans 39 bases and is read in frame from base 1. These data come from a study of T-cell memory formation after mild COVID-19 (dated by TCRdb to 2020 to 2023). Broadly, across the study: Most TCR sequence clusters were specific to one of the two donors. In a couple of donors, T-cell clones that expanded and contracted after mild COVID-19 were followed by sequencing TCRalpha and TCRbeta repertoires longitudinally. The cohort was made up of two young adult volunteers, one female and one male, who were previously healthy. Here is what the overall study found, with its caveats: Balanced CD4/CD8 phenotypes were observed for clones contracting from day 15 to 85, whereas a bias towards CD4+ was observed for a second wave of clones expanding from day 15 to 37. The second-wave clones that peaked on day 37 were not confirmed to be SARS-CoV-2 specific. Contracting CD4+ clones were located mainly in the CM and EM memory subsets, whereas CD8+ clones were found to be enriched in EMRA. The detection of some responding clones in pre-infection memory suggests that pre-existing cross-reactive memory T cells joined the SARS-CoV-2 response. Only two mild cases were covered in the study, and larger cohorts including severe cases with pre-infection samples were considered necessary.

Ficoll-Paque density gradient centrifugation was the method used to isolate PBMCs. The sequencer listed for this sample is Illumina NovaSeq 6000. cDNA libraries for TCRalpha and TCRbeta were prepared by 5'RACE using constant-segment primers, with sample barcodes and unique molecular identifiers added. Trizol reagent was used to extract RNA from every sample. Amplification of the libraries took two PCR steps, and the second step added a second sample barcode plus Illumina TruSeq adapters. Sequencing of libraries was performed on an Illumina NovaSeq with 2 x 150 bp paired-end reads. From the authors' description of their analysis: Reads were demultiplexed and collapsed into UMI-guided consensus sequences with migec v1.2.7. With mixcr v2.1.11, UMI consensuses were aligned to TRA and TRB V and J templates and assembled into clonotypes. A clonotype was counted as expanded or contracted only if both edgeR and NoisET called the change significant, with noise models trained on biological replicates. edgeR calls used a false discovery rate-adjusted p below 0.01 and a log2 fold-change threshold of 1. As an exploratory analysis of dynamics, max-normalized trajectories of the 1000 most abundant clonotypes were examined by PCA with hierarchical clustering. Separately sequenced CD4+ and CD8+ repertoires were used to assign a CD4 or CD8 phenotype to each responding clone. Using fastp at Q25 and MiXCR, TCRdb reprocessed the public reads and kept productive beta chains. When rows share a CDR3 protein, they turn into one entry using the most common DNA and genes. TCRdb, not the original authors, processed these V and J calls. Within this sample are fewer than 500,000 distinct CDR3 sequences, with around 27% of them counted one time only. The ten largest clonotypes hold around 13% of the sample.

Recombination connected TRBV19 to TRBJ1-2; the D gene remains uncertain. The source is an adult woman who had mild COVID-19 (a few samples of this study predate the infection). The sample titles of this study are shuffled in the database, so cell type and time point are left out; the donor was told from shared clones. The sequencing sample was made of PBMCs or a T cell subset sorted from them (not recorded which). The sequenced DNA: TGTGCCAGTAGTAGAAGAAGTAGCTATGGCTACACCTTC. It encodes CASSRRSSYGYTF. The CDR3 plus the reference TRBV19 and TRBJ1-2 genes for the other parts give the full variable domain: DGGITQSPKYLFRKEGQNVTLSCEQNLNHDAMYWYRQDPGQGLRLIYYSQIVNDFQKGDIAEGYSVSREKKESFPLTVTSAQKNPTAFYLCASSRRSSYGYTFGSGTRLTVV.